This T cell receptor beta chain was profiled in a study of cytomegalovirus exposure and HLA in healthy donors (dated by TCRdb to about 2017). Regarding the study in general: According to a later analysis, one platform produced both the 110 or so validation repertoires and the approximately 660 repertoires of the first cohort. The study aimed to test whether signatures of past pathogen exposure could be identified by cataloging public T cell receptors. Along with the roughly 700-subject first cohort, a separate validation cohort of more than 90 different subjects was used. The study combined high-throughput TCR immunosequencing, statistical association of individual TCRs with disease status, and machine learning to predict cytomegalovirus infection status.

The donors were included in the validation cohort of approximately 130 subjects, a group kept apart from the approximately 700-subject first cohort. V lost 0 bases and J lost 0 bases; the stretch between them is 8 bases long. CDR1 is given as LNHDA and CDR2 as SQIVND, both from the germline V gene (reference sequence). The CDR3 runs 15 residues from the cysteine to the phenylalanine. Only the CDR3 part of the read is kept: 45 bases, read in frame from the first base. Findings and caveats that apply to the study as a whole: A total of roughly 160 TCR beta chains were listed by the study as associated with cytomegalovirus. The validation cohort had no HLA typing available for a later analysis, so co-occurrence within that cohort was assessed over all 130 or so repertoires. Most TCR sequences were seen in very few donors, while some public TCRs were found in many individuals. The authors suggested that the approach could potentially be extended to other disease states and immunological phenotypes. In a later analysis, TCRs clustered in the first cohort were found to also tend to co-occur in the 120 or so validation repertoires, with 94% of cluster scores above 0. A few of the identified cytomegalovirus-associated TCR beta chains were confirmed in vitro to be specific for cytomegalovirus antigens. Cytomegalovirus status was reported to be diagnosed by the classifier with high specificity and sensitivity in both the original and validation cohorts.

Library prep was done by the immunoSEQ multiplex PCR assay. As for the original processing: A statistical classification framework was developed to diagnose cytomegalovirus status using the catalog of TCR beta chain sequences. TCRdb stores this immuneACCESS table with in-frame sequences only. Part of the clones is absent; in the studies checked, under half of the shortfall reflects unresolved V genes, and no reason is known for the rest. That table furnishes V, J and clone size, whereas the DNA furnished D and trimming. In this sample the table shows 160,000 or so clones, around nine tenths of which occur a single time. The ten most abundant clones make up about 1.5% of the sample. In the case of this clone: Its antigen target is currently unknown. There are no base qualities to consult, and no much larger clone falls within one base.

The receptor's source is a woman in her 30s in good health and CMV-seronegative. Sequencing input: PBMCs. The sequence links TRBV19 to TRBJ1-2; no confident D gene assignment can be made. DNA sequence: TGTGCCAGTAGTATAGAAGGCGGGACTAACTATGGCTACACCTTC. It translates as CASSIEGGTNYGYTF.